Below are 15 T cell receptor beta chains sequenced from a single sample in a study of T cell responses to AZD1222 COVID-19 vaccine. Assay used: immunoSEQ multiplex PCR; TCRdb lists only in-frame clones, some missing. Among some 130,000 clones listed, 70% to 90% were seen once. The specimen comprised peripheral blood, sampled on day 0 of AZD1222 vaccination. Source of these receptors: an adult in good health.

The gene calls are TRBV5-1 and TRBJ1-1; no definite D call. The CDR3 has 13 amino acids. V lost 4 bases to trimming and J lost 4 bases, with 11 bases between them. From germline, CDR1 is SGHRS and CDR2 YFSETQ. In DNA, the CDR3 is TGCGCCAGCAGCACTAAAAGGAGCACTGAAGCTTTCTTT. It encodes CASSTKRSTEAFF.

This rearrangement joins TRBV28 to TRBJ1-1; weak D call: TRBD1 (6 bases). CDR3 size: 17 residues. Germline values: CDR1 MDHEN, CDR2 SYDVKM. Trimming took off 4 bases at V and 0 bases at J, with 18 bases between the two ends. CDR3 protein: CASSYGRGPLLNTEAFF. CDR3 nucleotides: TGTGCCAGCAGTTACGGCAGGGGCCCCCTCTTGAACACTGAAGCTTTCTTT.

This clone was seen a handful of times. This chain connects TRBV18 to TRBJ1-5; no reliable D call. With 3 bases removed from V and 9 bases from J, the gap between germline ends came to 12 bases. Germline CDR1 KGHSH, CDR2 LQKENI. The CDR3 is made up of 13 amino acids. CDR3 amino acids: CASSPGPRMPQHF. CDR3 nucleotide sequence: TGTGCCAGCTCACCCGGGCCCCGAATGCCCCAGCATTTT.

The chain employs TRBV10-3 and TRBJ1-4; 9 nucleotides match TRBD1. Germline assignment: CDR1 ENHRY and CDR2 SYGVKD. The CDR3 extends over 13 amino acids. This CDR3 reads CAARGTGSEKLFF. The CDR3 DNA is TGTGCTGCCCGGGGGACAGGGAGTGAAAAACTGTTTTTT.

The chain carries TRBV9 and TRBJ1-4, with D hard to call. The CDR3 is 14 residues long. Per the germline V gene, CDR1 is SGDLS and CDR2 is YYNGEE. The germline V and J ends were trimmed by 2 bases and 7 bases, with 12 bases remaining between them. The CDR3 region has the DNA TGTGCCAGCAGCGTTTTAAGTATCTCTGAAAAACTGTTTTTT. Translated: CASSVLSISEKLFF.

The CDR3: CASSRSGTEAFF. CDR3 sequence (DNA): TGTGCCAGCAGTCGATCCGGGACAGAAGCTTTCTTT. This chain joins TRBV7-9 and TRBJ1-1, with D perhaps TRBD1 (6 bases). The germline V gene encodes CDR1 SEHNR and CDR2 FQNEAQ (reference sequence). Trimming took 6 bases from V and 8 from J, leaving 13 bases between them. CDR3 size: 12 residues. The full variable domain, with the rest looked up from reference TRBV7-9 and TRBJ1-1, is DTGVSQNPRHKITKRGQNVTFRCDPISEHNRLYWYRQTLGQGPEFLTYFQNEAQLEKSRLLSDRFSAERPKGSFSTLEIQRTEQGDSAMYLCASSRSGTEAFFGQGTRLTVV.

V is TRBV9 and J is TRBJ1-2; 7 nucleotides agree with TRBD1. CDR1 SGDLS and CDR2 YYNGEE come from the germline V gene. With V trimmed by 5 bases and J by 8 bases, 6 bases remained unmatched. This CDR3 is 12 amino acids long. CDR3 bases: TGTGCCAGCAGTGAGGGGGCGCGGGGCTACACCTTC. As protein: CASSEGARGYTF.

This clone is a singleton in its sample. This chain links TRBV11-3 with TRBJ2-1; 7 nucleotides match TRBD2. The CDR3 consists of 15 residues. After removal of 0 bases from V and 4 bases from J, the junction contained 3 bases not matched to a gene. Germline V gives CDR1 SGHNT, CDR2 YENEEA. CDR3: CASSLDGREYNEQFF. CDR3 nucleotide sequence: TGTGCCAGCAGCTTAGACGGGCGGGAGTACAATGAGCAGTTCTTC. Based on the CDR3 plus reference TRBV11-3 and TRBJ2-1, the full variable domain is EAGVVQSPRYKIIEKKQPVAFWCNPISGHNTLYWYLQNLGQGPELLIRYENEEAVDDSQLPKDRFSAERLKGVDSTLKIQPAELGDSAVYLCASSLDGREYNEQFFGPGTRLTVL.

The rearrangement links TRBV27 to TRBJ2-7; TRBD1 aligns across 9 bases. The V segment lost 3 bases and the J segment 3 bases; nucleotides outside the gene matches: 9. The CDR3 is made up of 16 amino acids. From germline, CDR1 is MNHEY and CDR2 SMNVEV (reference sequence). The CDR3 DNA is TGTGCCAGCAGTTTCGTCAGGACAGGGGTCCACTACGAGCAGTACTTC. This gives the protein CASSFVRTGVHYEQYF.

The chain combines TRBV2 with TRBJ2-6; weak D call: TRBD2 (6 bases). Germline V gene sequence: CDR1 SNHLY, CDR2 FYNNEI. Trimming took off 6 bases at V and 2 bases at J, with 14 bases between the two ends. There are 16 residues in the CDR3. CDR3 protein: CASRIGGSAGANVLTF. The CDR3 nucleotides read TGTGCCAGCAGGATTGGGGGGTCAGCTGGGGCCAACGTCCTGACTTTC. Combining the CDR3 with reference TRBV2 and TRBJ2-6 gives the whole variable domain EPEVTQTPSHQVTQMGQEVILRCVPISNHLYFYWYRQILGQKVEFLVSFYNNEISEKSEIFDDQFSVERPDGSNFTLKIRSTKLEDSAMYFCASRIGGSAGANVLTFGAGSRLTVL.

This chain connects TRBV2 to TRBJ1-2; no firm D call. The length of the CDR3 is 13 residues. V lost 1 base, J lost 8 bases, and 11 bases lay in between. CDR1 is SNHLY, CDR2 FYNNEI, per germline. This CDR3 is CASSEGPTEGYTF. The DNA for the CDR3 is TGTGCCAGCAGTGAAGGCCCTACAGAGGGCTACACCTTC.

This chain uses TRBV19 with TRBJ1-2, with unresolved D. Germline CDR1 LNHDA, CDR2 SQIVND (reference sequence). Trimming stripped 9 bases from V and 1 base from J, with 9 bases between. The CDR3 runs to 12 residues. CDR3 protein: CASKSFNYGYTF. The CDR3 DNA sequence: TGTGCCAGCAAGAGTTTTAACTATGGCTACACCTTC. Full variable domain (remainder filled in from reference TRBV19 and TRBJ1-2): DGGITQSPKYLFRKEGQNVTLSCEQNLNHDAMYWYRQDPGQGLRLIYYSQIVNDFQKGDIAEGYSVSREKKESFPLTVTSAQKNPTAFYLCASKSFNYGYTFGSGTRLTVV.

The chain recombines TRBV19 with TRBJ2-7, with 7 bases identical to TRBD1. The CDR3 runs 15 residues. The V gene end was trimmed by 6 bases and the J gene end by 0 bases; junction bases not matched to a gene: 8. Germline values: CDR1 LNHDA, CDR2 SQIVND (reference sequence). The CDR3 sequence is CASRVTGSLSYEQYF. CDR3 sequence (DNA): TGTGCCAGTAGGGTGACAGGGTCCCTCTCCTACGAGCAGTACTTC.

V gene TRBV6-2 or TRBV6-3 combines with J gene TRBJ2-7; 7 bases map to TRBD1. Germline loops: CDR1 MNHEY, CDR2 SVGEGT. V shed 4 bases, J shed 6 bases, and the junction held 9 bases outside the gene matches. This CDR3 spans 14 amino acids. CDR3: CASSFRQGPGEQYF. The CDR3, as DNA: TGTGCCAGCAGTTTTCGACAGGGCCCTGGCGAGCAGTACTTC.

V usage is TRBV19 and J usage is TRBJ1-2, with TRBD1 matching 7 bases. The germline V gene has CDR1 LNHDA and CDR2 SQIVND (reference sequence). The CDR3 is 13 amino acids. J gave up 4 bases and V 4 bases, and 3 bases lay outside the gene matches. This chain's CDR3 is CASSTGTAYGYTF. DNA of the CDR3: TGTGCCAGTAGTACTGGGACAGCCTATGGCTACACCTTC.